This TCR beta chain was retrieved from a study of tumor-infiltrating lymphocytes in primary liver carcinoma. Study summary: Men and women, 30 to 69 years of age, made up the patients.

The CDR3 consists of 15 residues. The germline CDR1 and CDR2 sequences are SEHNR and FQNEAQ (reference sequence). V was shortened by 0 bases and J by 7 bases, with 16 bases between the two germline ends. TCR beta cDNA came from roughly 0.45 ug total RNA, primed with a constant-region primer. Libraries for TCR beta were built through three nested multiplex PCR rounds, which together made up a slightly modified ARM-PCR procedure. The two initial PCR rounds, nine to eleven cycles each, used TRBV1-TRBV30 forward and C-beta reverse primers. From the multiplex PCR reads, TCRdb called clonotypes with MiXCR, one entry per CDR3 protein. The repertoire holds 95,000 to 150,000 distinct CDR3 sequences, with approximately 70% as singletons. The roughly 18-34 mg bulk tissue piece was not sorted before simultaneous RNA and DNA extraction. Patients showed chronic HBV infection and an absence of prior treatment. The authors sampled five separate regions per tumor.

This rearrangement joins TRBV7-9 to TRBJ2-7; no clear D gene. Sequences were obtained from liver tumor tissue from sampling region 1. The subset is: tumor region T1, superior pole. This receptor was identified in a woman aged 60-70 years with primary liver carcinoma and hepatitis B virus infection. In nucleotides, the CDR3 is TGTGCCAGCAGCTTAGCCCCCCGCGGCGTTGAGGAGCAGTACTTC. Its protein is CASSLAPRGVEEQYF.